Sequencing of this T cell receptor beta chain was carried out in a study of post-analysis software for immune sequencing data. Study-level points and caveats: Included in a set of a handful of TRBV segments more frequent in patients than controls were TRBV5-6, TRBV5-1 and TRBV20-1. Normalized Chao1 diversity was significantly reduced in patients versus controls.

Germline V gene sequence: CDR1 SGHKS, CDR2 YYEKEE (reference sequence). This CDR3 spans 14 amino acids. V lost 3 bases and J 5 bases, leaving 13 bases between the germline ends. Remarks on this clonotype: Its target is not known.

Researchers reported that TCR beta cDNA libraries carried unique molecular identifiers. TCRdb re-derived calls from the PCR reads in MiXCR, one entry per CDR3 protein. The data hold some 690,000 distinct CDR3 sequences, with over 45% observed a single time. The specimen sequenced was blood. The receptor comes from a girl aged 2 to 10 with multiple sclerosis. The chain uses TRBV5-5 and TRBJ2-3; maybe TRBD2 (5 bases). CDR3 bases: TGTGCCAGCAGCTCGACTACTAGTGTAGATACGCAGTATTTT. Protein product: CASSSTTSVDTQYF. Full variable domain (rest looked up from reference TRBV5-5 and TRBJ2-3): DAGVTQSPTHLIKTRGQQVTLRCSPISGHKSVSWYQQVLGQGPQFIFQYYEKEERGRGNFPDRFSARQFPNYSSELNVNALLLGDSALYLCASSSTTSVDTQYFGPGTRLTVL.